One and the same sample provided the 32 T cell receptor beta chains below, sequenced in a study of CD8 T cells in Susac syndrome. RNA in amounts of roughly 0.5 to 1 ug was reverse transcribed with random hexamers. In TCRdb, the immunoSEQ multiplex PCR reads were re-called with MiXCR into one record per CDR3 protein. Seen here are roughly 150,000 distinct CDR3 sequences, roughly 94% observed once, and the top ten hold roughly 0.21%. The sample was CD8+ T cells from PBMCs. All receptors come from a human donor with multiple sclerosis.

CDR3 sequence reads: CASSSSGTSANEQFF. In DNA, the CDR3 is TGTGCCAGCAGCTCCTCCGGGACTAGCGCAAATGAGCAGTTCTTC. The chain has TRBV9 and TRBJ2-1; TRBD2 matches 10 bases. The CDR3 runs 15 residues. The germline V gene has CDR1 SGDLS and CDR2 YYNGEE. Germline trimming cut 4 bases from V and 7 bases from J; bases unmatched to any gene: 8. The variable domain in full, completed from reference TRBV9 and TRBJ2-1, reads DSGVTQTPKHLITATGQRVTLRCSPRSGDLSVYWYQQSLDQGLQFLIQYYNGEERAKGNILERFSAQQFPDLHSELNLSSLELGDSALYFCASSSSGTSANEQFFGPGTRLTVL.

The chain employs TRBV29-1 and TRBJ1-2, with D unresolved. V was cut by 6 bases and J by 8 bases, with 16 bases left in between. CDR3 length equals 12 residues. CDR1 SQVTM and CDR2 ANQGSEA come from the germline V gene. In DNA form, the CDR3 reads TGCAGCGTGAAGGGAGATCCTTGGGGCTACACCTTC. It specifies CSVKGDPWGYTF.

The chain has TRBV29-1 and TRBJ1-2, with TRBD1 identical over 7 bases. The germline gives CDR1 SQVTM, CDR2 ANQGSEA. CDR3 length: 13 residues. After removal of 6 bases from V and 0 bases from J, the junction contained 4 bases not matched to a gene. The CDR3 loop is CSVPGQPNYGYTF. The CDR3 nucleotides are TGCAGCGTCCCGGGACAGCCTAACTATGGCTACACCTTC.

A note on this clonotype: Relative to the germline gene, one junction end is altered; a read error may explain this. The genes are TRBV15 and TRBJ1-2, with 8 bases aligning to TRBD1. The V gene's germline CDR1 is LNHNV and CDR2 YYDKDF (reference sequence). The CDR3 runs 16 residues. For the CDR3, the DNA is TGTGCCACCAGCCGAGAAGACAGGGGTGTGCGGAATGGCTACACCTTC. Its translation is CATSREDRGVRNGYTF.

The chain carries TRBV6-2 or TRBV6-3 and TRBJ2-1; the D gene could be TRBD1 or TRBD2 (5 bases each). From germline, CDR1 is MNHEY and CDR2 SVGEGT. This CDR3 spans 12 amino acids. Trimming left V 5 bases short and J 9 bases short, with 11 bases between. The CDR3 DNA is TGTGCCAGCAGTCCATCGGGGCGTGAGCAGTTCTTC. Encoded protein: CASSPSGREQFF.

J is TRBJ1-1 and V is TRBV30, with no clear D. The V end lost 6 bases, the J end lost 7 bases, and 9 bases lay between the germline ends. The CDR3 covers 10 residues. CDR1 is GTSNPN and CDR2 is SVGIG in the germline V gene (reference sequence). CDR3 DNA: TGTGCCTGCTCGGACCTTGAAGCTTTCTTT. Its protein product is CACSDLEAFF.

J is TRBJ2-1 and V is TRBV27, with D maybe TRBD1 (6 bases). Germline values: CDR1 MNHEY, CDR2 SMNVEV (reference sequence). This CDR3 contains 15 residues. V was cut by 2 bases and J by 3 bases, with 11 bases left in between. The CDR3 loop is CASSLGTGRYNEQFF. The CDR3 DNA sequence: TGTGCCAGCAGTTTAGGCACAGGGCGCTACAATGAGCAGTTCTTC.

The sample holds one count of this clonotype. CDR3 amino acids: CSADRGSSYEQYF. CDR3 coding DNA: TGCAGTGCGGACAGGGGGAGCTCCTACGAGCAGTACTTC. V is TRBV20-1 and J is TRBJ2-7; 10 bases agree with TRBD1. The germline V gene encodes CDR1 DFQATT and CDR2 SNEGSKA (reference sequence). This CDR3 comprises 13 residues. With V trimmed by 6 bases and J by 0 bases, 2 bases remained unmatched.

In this sample, this clonotype turned up once. This chain connects TRBV27 to TRBJ2-7, with 7 bases aligning to TRBD1. V lost 5 bases, J lost 2 bases, and 6 bases stayed unmatched. The CDR3 spans 14 residues. Germline CDR1 reads MNHEY; CDR2 reads SMNVEV (reference sequence). The CDR3, as DNA: TGTGCCAGCAGTCCGGACAGGCCCCCCTACGAGCAGTACTTC. Its translation: CASSPDRPPYEQYF.

The CDR3 DNA sequence: TGTGCCAGCAGCGCTAACACCGGGACAGGCTACGAGCAGTACTTC. Its protein is CASSANTGTGYEQYF. J is TRBJ2-7 and V is TRBV9; TRBD1 aligns across 8 bases. Germline V gives CDR1 SGDLS, CDR2 YYNGEE. There are 15 residues in the CDR3. After removal of 3 bases from V and 3 bases from J, the junction contained 8 bases not matched to a gene.

This chain uses TRBV7-9 with TRBJ2-1; TRBD2 agrees at 12 bases. The CDR3 runs to 15 residues. The germline CDR1 and CDR2 sequences are SEHNR and FQNEAQ (reference sequence). The trim removed 4 bases at V and 7 bases at J, leaving 5 bases unmatched. The CDR3 nucleotides are TGTGCCAGCAGCTCTTCTAGCGGGGGGGCGAATGAGCAGTTCTTC. Translated: CASSSSSGGANEQFF. The full variable domain, its missing parts supplied by reference TRBV7-9 and TRBJ2-1, is DTGVSQNPRHKITKRGQNVTFRCDPISEHNRLYWYRQTLGQGPEFLTYFQNEAQLEKSRLLSDRFSAERPKGSFSTLEIQRTEQGDSAMYLCASSSSSGGANEQFFGPGTRLTVL.

The sample holds one count of this clonotype. The rearrangement uses TRBV14 and TRBJ2-2, with D uncertain. There are 13 residues in the CDR3. The V gene's germline CDR1 is SGHDN and CDR2 FVKESK. The V and J ends lost 4 bases and 7 bases respectively, with 10 bases between them. The CDR3 DNA follows: TGTGCCAGCAGCCTGACGAAGCTCGGGGAGCTGTTTTTT. Its protein product is CASSLTKLGELFF.

The chain couples TRBV7-9 to TRBJ2-5; D remains unclear. The CDR3 length is 14 residues. The V and J ends lost 4 bases and 3 bases respectively, with 12 bases between them. Germline V gene lookup returns CDR1 SEHNR and CDR2 FQNEAQ (reference sequence). In nucleotides, the CDR3 is TGTGCCAGCAGCTCCCCCACCCGTAAAGAGACCCAGTACTTC. Its translation: CASSSPTRKETQYF.

This clonotype occurred a few times. V is TRBV7-6 and J is TRBJ1-2; D unclear. Germline V CDR1 and CDR2: SGHVS, FNYEAQ. The CDR3 has 13 residues. Trimming removed 3 bases from V and 6 bases from J, with 11 bases in between. This CDR3 reads CASSFPSTDGYTF. The CDR3 region has the DNA TGTGCCAGCAGCTTCCCAAGCACGGATGGCTACACCTTC.

V usage is TRBV9 and J usage is TRBJ2-7; 11 positions match TRBD1. CDR1 and CDR2 from the germline V gene are SGDLS and YYNGEE. The CDR3 is 14 residues long. The V and J ends lost 3 bases and 6 bases, in that order; junction bases with no gene match: 5. The CDR3 DNA follows: TGTGCCAGCAGCGCCGGACAGGGGGCGAGCGAGCAGTACTTC. Encoded protein: CASSAGQGASEQYF.

The J gene is TRBJ1-1, the V gene TRBV24-1; 7 nucleotides align to TRBD1. Germline-derived CDR1 and CDR2 are KGHDR and SFDVKD. Trimming cost V 6 bases and J 6 bases; bases outside gene matches: 3. This CDR3 is built from 12 residues. DNA of the CDR3: TGTGCCACCAGTTCCGACAGGGCTGAAGCTTTCTTT. Amino acid sequence: CATSSDRAEAFF.

V gene TRBV20-1 combines with J gene TRBJ2-1; 8 nucleotides line up with TRBD2. Looked up from germline, CDR1 is DFQATT and CDR2 is SNEGSKA (reference sequence). V was clipped by 0 bases and J by 7 bases; unmatched bases: 2. The CDR3 is 13 amino acids. The CDR3 DNA reads TGCAGTGCTAGAGAGCGGGGGGCGAATGAGCAGTTCTTC. This encodes CSARERGANEQFF.

This rearrangement joins TRBV13 to TRBJ1-2; no reliable D call. The CDR3 extends over 12 amino acids. The germline V and J ends were trimmed by 0 bases and 8 bases, with 7 bases remaining between them. Germline V CDR1 and CDR2: PRHDT, FYEKMQ (reference sequence). As DNA, the CDR3 is TGTGCCAGCAGCTTAGGCCCCTCCGGCTACACCTTC. The encoded protein is CASSLGPSGYTF. Combining the CDR3 with reference TRBV13 and TRBJ1-2 gives the whole variable domain AAGVIQSPRHLIKEKRETATLKCYPIPRHDTVYWYQQGPGQDPQFLISFYEKMQSDKGSIPDRFSAQQFSDYHSELNMSSLELGDSALYFCASSLGPSGYTFGSGTRLTVV.

The chain has TRBV9 and TRBJ1-6, with 9 bases identical to TRBD1. The V gene's germline CDR1 is SGDLS and CDR2 YYNGEE. This CDR3 comprises 14 residues. Unmatched junction bases numbered 2, after V lost 3 bases and J lost 7 bases. CDR3 nucleotide sequence: TGTGCCAGCAGCGGACAGGGGGGCAATTCACCCCTCCACTTT. It translates to CASSGQGGNSPLHF.

This clonotype was observed a few times. The chain combines TRBV6-6 with TRBJ1-1, with a tentative D call TRBD1 (6 bases). The V end lost 4 bases, the J end lost 0 bases, and 12 bases lay between the germline ends. This CDR3 is built from 15 residues. Germline V CDR1 and CDR2: MNHNY, SVGAGI (reference sequence). In DNA form, the CDR3 reads TGTGCCAGCAGTTTAGGAGGGGGAATGAACACTGAAGCTTTCTTT. This codes for CASSLGGGMNTEAFF.

The rearrangement joins TRBV30 to TRBJ1-5; 9 nucleotides agree with TRBD1. The germline V gene encodes CDR1 GTSNPN and CDR2 SVGIG (reference sequence). The V gene end was trimmed by 4 bases and the J gene end by 4 bases; junction bases not matched to a gene: 8. This CDR3 contains 15 residues. The CDR3 is CAWTTGTGRNQPQHF. The CDR3 DNA sequence: TGTGCCTGGACCACCGGGACAGGGCGAAATCAGCCCCAGCATTTT.

The chain couples TRBV12-3 or TRBV12-4 to TRBJ1-1; TRBD1 agrees at 9 bases. The CDR3 runs 14 residues. Unmatched junction bases numbered 6, after V lost 6 bases and J lost 4 bases. CDR3 nucleotide sequence: TGTGCCAGCAGAATCCTACAGGGGGCCACTGAAGCTTTCTTT. Translation gives CASRILQGATEAFF.

The chain recombines TRBV7-9 with TRBJ2-3; unclear D gene. V lost 0 bases and J 5 bases, leaving 3 bases between the germline ends. Per germline, CDR1 SEHNR and CDR2 FQNEAQ (reference sequence). There are 12 residues in the CDR3. The CDR3 is CASSLAIDTQYF. In DNA form, the CDR3 reads TGTGCCAGCAGCTTAGCGATAGATACGCAGTATTTT.

The chain is built from TRBV27 and TRBJ1-1; the D is unclear. The germline V gene encodes CDR1 MNHEY and CDR2 SMNVEV (reference sequence). The CDR3 length is 15 residues. The V end was cut by 0 bases, the J end by 5 bases, with 13 bases between. CDR3 protein: CASSLSTAGLTEAFF. The CDR3 DNA is TGTGCCAGCAGTTTATCGACGGCCGGGTTGACTGAAGCTTTCTTT.

The chain is built from TRBV18 and TRBJ1-1; D gene ambiguous. The V end lost 3 bases, the J end lost 3 bases, and 8 bases lay between the germline ends. CDR3 size: 13 residues. Germline lookup yields CDR1 KGHSH and CDR2 LQKENI. CDR3 in DNA: TGTGCCAGCTCACCGCGGAACTACACTGAAGCTTTCTTT. It yields the protein CASSPRNYTEAFF.

The chain recombines TRBV12-3 or TRBV12-4 with TRBJ2-2, with D perhaps matching TRBD1 (6 bases). Trimming pared 7 bases from V and 4 bases from J, leaving 10 bases between. CDR3 length: 13 residues. The CDR3 DNA sequence: TGTGCCAGCAACCGCAGGGGCACCGGGGAGCTGTTTTTT. Translated, it gives CASNRRGTGELFF.

The V and J genes are TRBV29-1 and TRBJ2-1; D is possibly TRBD1 (6 bases). CDR3 length: 13 amino acids. In germline, CDR1 is SQVTM, CDR2 ANQGSEA. This CDR3 is CSITGTIYNEQFF. For the CDR3, the DNA is TGCAGTATTACCGGGACAATCTACAATGAGCAGTTCTTC.

The V and J genes are TRBV30 and TRBJ1-1, with no clear D. There are 13 residues in the CDR3. Trimming stripped 0 bases from V and 4 bases from J, with 9 bases between. Germline CDR1 is GTSNPN and CDR2 is SVGIG (reference sequence). The DNA of the CDR3 is TGTGCCTGGAGTGTTTCGGGGTCCACTGAAGCTTTCTTT. Encoded protein: CAWSVSGSTEAFF.

The chain uses TRBV29-1 and TRBJ1-2; 8 bases line up with TRBD1. CDR1 and CDR2 (germline): SQVTM, ANQGSEA. The CDR3 loop spans 13 amino acids. V trimming: 4 bases; J trimming: 8 bases; junction bases outside the gene matches: 9. The CDR3 DNA follows: TGCAGCGTTGTTCGCAGGGGGCTTGAAGGCTACACCTTC. This translates into CSVVRRGLEGYTF.

The V call is TRBV14, the J call TRBJ1-1; no definite D call. The CDR3 is 14 amino acids. CDR1 and CDR2 (germline): SGHDN, FVKESK. Trimming removed 0 bases from V and 6 bases from J, with 11 bases in between. The CDR3 loop reads CASSQDGVLAEAFF. The CDR3 DNA follows: TGTGCCAGCAGCCAAGATGGGGTCCTAGCTGAAGCTTTCTTT.

J is TRBJ1-2 and V is TRBV20-1; no definite D call. In germline, CDR1 is DFQATT, CDR2 SNEGSKA (reference sequence). Trimming stripped 6 bases from V and 6 bases from J, with 5 bases between. The CDR3 sequence is 9 residues long. The CDR3 spells CSALDGYTF. DNA for the CDR3: TGCAGTGCCCTTGATGGCTACACCTTC.

J is TRBJ2-7 and V is TRBV3-1; the D gene is possibly TRBD2 (6 bases). The V gene lost 1 base and the J gene lost 6 bases, with 10 bases spanning the gap. Germline CDR1 LGHDT, CDR2 YNNKEL (reference sequence). This CDR3 spans 13 amino acids. DNA of the CDR3: TGTGCCAGCAGCCAAGTGGAACTAGCCGAGCAGTACTTC. It codes for CASSQVELAEQYF.